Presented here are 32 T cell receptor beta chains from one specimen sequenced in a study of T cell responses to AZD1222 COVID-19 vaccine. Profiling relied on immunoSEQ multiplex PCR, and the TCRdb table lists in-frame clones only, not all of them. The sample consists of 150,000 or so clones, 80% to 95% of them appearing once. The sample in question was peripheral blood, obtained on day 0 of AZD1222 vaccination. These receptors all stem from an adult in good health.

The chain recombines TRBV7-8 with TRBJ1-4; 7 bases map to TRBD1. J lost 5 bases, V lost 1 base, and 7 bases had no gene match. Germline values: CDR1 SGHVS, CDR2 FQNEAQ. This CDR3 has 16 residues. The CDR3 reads CASSLGAGQINEKLFF. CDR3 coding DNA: TGTGCCAGCAGCTTAGGGGCGGGACAGATAAATGAAAAACTGTTTTTT.

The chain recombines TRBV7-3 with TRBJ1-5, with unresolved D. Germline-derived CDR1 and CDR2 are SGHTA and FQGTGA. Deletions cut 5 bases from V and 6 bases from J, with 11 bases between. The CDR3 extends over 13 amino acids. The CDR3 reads CASSLGVAQPQHF. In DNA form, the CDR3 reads TGTGCCAGCAGCCTCGGGGTTGCTCAGCCCCAGCATTTT.

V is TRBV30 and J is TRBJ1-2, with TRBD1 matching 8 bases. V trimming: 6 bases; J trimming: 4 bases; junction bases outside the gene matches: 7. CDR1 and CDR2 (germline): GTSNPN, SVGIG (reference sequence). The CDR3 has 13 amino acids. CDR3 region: CACTGQGSYGYTF. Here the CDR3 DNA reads TGTGCCTGTACAGGACAGGGCAGCTATGGCTACACCTTC.

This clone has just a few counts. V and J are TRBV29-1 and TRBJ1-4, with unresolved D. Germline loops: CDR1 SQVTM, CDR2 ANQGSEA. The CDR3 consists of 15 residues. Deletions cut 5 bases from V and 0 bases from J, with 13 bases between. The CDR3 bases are TGCAGCGTTCGATGGGAGGGTGCAACTAATGAAAAACTGTTTTTT. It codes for CSVRWEGATNEKLFF.

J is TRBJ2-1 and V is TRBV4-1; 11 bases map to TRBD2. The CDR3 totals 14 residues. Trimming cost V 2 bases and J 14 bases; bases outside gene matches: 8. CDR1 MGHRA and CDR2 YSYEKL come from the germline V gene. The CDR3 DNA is TGCGCCAGCAGCCAAAGACTAGCGGGACCCCCCGAGTTCTTC. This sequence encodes CASSQRLAGPPEFF.

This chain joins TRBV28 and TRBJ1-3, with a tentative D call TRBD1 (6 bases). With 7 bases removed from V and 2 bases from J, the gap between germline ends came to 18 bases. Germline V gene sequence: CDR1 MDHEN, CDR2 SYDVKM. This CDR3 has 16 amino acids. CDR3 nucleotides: TGTGCCAGCACCATAGGGGGAATTAACGCTGGAAACACCATATATTTT. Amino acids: CASTIGGINAGNTIYF. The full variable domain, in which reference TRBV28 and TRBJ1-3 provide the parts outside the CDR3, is DVKVTQSSRYLVKRTGEKVFLECVQDMDHENMFWYRQDPGLGLRLIYFSYDVKMKEKGDIPEGYSVSREKKERFSLILESASTNQTSMYLCASTIGGINAGNTIYFGEGSWLTVV.

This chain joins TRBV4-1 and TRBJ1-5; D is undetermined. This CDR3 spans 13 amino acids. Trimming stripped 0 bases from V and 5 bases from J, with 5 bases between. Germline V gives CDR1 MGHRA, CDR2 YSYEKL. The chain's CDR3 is CASSQDWDQPQHF. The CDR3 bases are TGCGCCAGCAGCCAAGATTGGGATCAGCCCCAGCATTTT.

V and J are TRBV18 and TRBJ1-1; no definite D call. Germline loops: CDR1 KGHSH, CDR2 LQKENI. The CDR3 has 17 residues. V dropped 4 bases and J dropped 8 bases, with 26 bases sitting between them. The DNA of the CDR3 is TGTGCCAGCTCACTCGAGAATAACGTGGGCAGACCACCGGAAGCTTTCTTT. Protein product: CASSLENNVGRPPEAFF.

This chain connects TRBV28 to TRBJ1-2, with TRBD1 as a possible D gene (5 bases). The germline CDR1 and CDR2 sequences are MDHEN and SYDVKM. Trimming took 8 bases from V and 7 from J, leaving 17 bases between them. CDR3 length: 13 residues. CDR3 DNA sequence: TGTGCCAGCGGCCGGGACCTCGAGATTGGCTACACCTTC. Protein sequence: CASGRDLEIGYTF.

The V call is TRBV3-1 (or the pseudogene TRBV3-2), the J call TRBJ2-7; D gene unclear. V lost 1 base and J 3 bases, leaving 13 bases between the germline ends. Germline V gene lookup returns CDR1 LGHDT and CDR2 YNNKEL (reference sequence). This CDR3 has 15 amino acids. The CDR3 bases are TGTGCCAGCAGCCAAGCCTCTGTGGGGAACTACGAGCAGTACTTC. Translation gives CASSQASVGNYEQYF.

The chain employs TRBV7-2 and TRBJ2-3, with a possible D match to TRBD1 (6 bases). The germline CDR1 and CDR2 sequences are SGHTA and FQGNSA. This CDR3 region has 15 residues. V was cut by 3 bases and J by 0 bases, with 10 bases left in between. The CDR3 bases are TGTGCCAGCAGCTTCGGGACACCTAGCACAGATACGCAGTATTTT. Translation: CASSFGTPSTDTQYF.

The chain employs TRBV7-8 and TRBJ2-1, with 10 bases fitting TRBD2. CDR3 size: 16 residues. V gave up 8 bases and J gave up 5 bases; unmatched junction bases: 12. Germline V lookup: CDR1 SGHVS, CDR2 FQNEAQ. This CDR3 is CASGFSSGRADNEQFF. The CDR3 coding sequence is TGTGCCAGCGGATTTTCGAGCGGGAGGGCCGACAATGAGCAGTTCTTC.

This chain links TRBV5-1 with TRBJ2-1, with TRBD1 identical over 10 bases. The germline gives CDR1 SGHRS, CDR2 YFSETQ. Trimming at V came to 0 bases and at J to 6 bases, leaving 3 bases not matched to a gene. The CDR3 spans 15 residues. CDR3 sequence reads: CASSLAGTGVNEQFF. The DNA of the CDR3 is TGCGCCAGCAGCTTGGCCGGGACAGGGGTCAATGAGCAGTTCTTC.

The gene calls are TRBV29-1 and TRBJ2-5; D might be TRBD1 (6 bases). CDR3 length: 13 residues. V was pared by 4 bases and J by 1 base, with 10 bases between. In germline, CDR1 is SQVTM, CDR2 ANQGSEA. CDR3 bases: TGCAGCGTTGCAGTGACAGGCCAAGAGACCCAGTACTTC. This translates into CSVAVTGQETQYF.

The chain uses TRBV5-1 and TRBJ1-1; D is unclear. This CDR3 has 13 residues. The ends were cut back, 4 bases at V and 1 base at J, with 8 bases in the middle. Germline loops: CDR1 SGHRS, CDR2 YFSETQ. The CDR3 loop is CASSLGPNTEAFF. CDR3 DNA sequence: TGCGCCAGCAGCCTGGGTCCGAACACTGAAGCTTTCTTT.

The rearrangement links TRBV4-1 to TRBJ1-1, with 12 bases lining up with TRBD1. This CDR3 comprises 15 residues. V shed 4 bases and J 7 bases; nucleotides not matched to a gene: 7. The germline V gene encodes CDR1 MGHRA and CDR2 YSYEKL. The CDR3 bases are TGCGCCAGCAGCCCAAGGGGGACAGGGGGCATTGAAGCTTTCTTT. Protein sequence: CASSPRGTGGIEAFF.

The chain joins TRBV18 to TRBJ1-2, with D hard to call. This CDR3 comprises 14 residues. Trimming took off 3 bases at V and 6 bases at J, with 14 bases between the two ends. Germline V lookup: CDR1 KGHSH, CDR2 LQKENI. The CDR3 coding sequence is TGTGCCAGCTCACCCCCGGCTACAAGGGATGGCTACACCTTC. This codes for CASSPPATRDGYTF.

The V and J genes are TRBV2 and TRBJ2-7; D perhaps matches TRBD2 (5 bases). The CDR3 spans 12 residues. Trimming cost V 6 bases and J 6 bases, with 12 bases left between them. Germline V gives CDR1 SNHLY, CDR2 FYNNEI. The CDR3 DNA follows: TGTGCCAGCAGCCTAGACGAGGGCGAGCAGTACTTC. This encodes CASSLDEGEQYF.

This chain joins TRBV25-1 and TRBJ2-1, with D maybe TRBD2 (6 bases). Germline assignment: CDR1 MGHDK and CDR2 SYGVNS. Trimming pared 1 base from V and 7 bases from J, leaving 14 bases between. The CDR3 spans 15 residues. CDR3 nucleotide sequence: TGTGCCAGCAGTGAATGGTCGGCCCGGGGGAATGAGCAGTTCTTC. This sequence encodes CASSEWSARGNEQFF.

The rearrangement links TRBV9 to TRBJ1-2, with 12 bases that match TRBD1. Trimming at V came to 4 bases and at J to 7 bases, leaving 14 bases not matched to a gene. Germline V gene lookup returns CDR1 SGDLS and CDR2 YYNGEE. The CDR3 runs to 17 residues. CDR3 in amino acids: CASSSQIGAGQGAGYTF. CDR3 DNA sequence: TGTGCCAGCAGCTCACAGATTGGGGCGGGACAGGGGGCTGGCTACACCTTC.

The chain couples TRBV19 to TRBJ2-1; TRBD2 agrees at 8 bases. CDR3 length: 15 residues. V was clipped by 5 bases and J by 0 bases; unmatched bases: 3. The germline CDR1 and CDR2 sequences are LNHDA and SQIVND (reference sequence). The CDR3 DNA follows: TGTGCCAGTAGTGTGAGCGGGAGCTCCTACAATGAGCAGTTCTTC. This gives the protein CASSVSGSSYNEQFF.

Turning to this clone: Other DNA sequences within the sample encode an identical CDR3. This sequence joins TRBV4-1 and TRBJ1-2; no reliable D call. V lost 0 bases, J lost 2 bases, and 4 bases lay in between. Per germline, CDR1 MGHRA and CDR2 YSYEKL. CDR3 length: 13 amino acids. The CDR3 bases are TGCGCCAGCAGCCAAGATAGGAACTATGGCTACACCTTC. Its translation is CASSQDRNYGYTF.

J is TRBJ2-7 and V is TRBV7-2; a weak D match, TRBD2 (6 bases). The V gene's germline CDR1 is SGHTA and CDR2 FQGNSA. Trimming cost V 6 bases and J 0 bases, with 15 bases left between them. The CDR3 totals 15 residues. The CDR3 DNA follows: TGTGCCAGCAGGTTGGCGGACGGGAGCTCCTACGAGCAGTACTTC. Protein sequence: CASRLADGSSYEQYF.

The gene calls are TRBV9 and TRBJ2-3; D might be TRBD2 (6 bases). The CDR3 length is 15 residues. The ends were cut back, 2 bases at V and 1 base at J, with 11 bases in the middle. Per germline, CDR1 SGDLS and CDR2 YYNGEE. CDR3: CASSVSGSGTDTQYF. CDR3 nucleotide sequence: TGTGCCAGCAGCGTTAGCGGCTCTGGCACAGATACGCAGTATTTT.

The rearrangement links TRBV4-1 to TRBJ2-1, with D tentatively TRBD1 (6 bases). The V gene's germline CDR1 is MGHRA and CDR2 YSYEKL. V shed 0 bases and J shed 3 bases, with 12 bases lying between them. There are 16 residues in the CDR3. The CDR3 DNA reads TGCGCCAGCAGCCAAGACTTCAGGGGCGGCTACAATGAGCAGTTCTTC. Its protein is CASSQDFRGGYNEQFF.

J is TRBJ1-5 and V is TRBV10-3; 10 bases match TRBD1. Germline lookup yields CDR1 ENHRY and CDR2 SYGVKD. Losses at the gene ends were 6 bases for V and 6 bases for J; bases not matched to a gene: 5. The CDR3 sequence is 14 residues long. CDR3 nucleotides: TGTGCCATCAGGGGACAGGGGTCGGGTCAGCCCCAGCATTTT. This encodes CAIRGQGSGQPQHF.

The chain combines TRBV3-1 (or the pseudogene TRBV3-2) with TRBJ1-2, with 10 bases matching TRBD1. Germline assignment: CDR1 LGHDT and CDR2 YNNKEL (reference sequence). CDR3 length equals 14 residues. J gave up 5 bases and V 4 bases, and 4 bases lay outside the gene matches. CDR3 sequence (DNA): TGTGCCAGCAGCCCCGGGACAGGGGAGTATGGCTACACCTTC. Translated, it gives CASSPGTGEYGYTF.

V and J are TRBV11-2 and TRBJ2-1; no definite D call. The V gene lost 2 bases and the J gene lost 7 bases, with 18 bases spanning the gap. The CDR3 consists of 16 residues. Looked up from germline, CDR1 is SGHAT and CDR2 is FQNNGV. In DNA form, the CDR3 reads TGTGCCAGCAGCTTAAGGCGGACCCTACTACAGAATGAGCAGTTCTTC. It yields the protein CASSLRRTLLQNEQFF.

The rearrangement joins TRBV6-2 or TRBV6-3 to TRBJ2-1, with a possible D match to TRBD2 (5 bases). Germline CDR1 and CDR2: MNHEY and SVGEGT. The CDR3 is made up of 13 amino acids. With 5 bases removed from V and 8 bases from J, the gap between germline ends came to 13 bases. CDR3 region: CASSPRTGYEQFF. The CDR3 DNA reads TGTGCCAGCAGTCCGCGGACGGGGTATGAGCAGTTCTTC.

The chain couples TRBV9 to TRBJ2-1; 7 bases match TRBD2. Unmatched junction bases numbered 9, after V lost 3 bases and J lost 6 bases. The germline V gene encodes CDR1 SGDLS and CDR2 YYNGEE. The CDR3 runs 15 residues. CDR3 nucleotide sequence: TGTGCCAGCAGCGCCGGGACTATCGATCGCAATGAGCAGTTCTTC. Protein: CASSAGTIDRNEQFF.

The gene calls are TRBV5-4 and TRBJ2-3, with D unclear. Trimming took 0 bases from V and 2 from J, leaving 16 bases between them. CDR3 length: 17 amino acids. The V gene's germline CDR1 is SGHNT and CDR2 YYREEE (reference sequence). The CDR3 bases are TGTGCCAGCAGCTTGGATATAGGGTCTATAACCACAGATACGCAGTATTTT. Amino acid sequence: CASSLDIGSITTDTQYF.

CDR3 sequence: CAREGWCFEKLFF. The CDR3 DNA sequence: TGCGCCAGGGAGGGATGGTGCTTTGAAAAACTGTTTTTT. V and J are TRBV5-1 and TRBJ1-4; no clear D gene. Germline CDR1 reads SGHRS; CDR2 reads YFSETQ. The CDR3 spans 13 residues. The V and J ends lost 8 bases and 7 bases respectively, with 15 bases between them.